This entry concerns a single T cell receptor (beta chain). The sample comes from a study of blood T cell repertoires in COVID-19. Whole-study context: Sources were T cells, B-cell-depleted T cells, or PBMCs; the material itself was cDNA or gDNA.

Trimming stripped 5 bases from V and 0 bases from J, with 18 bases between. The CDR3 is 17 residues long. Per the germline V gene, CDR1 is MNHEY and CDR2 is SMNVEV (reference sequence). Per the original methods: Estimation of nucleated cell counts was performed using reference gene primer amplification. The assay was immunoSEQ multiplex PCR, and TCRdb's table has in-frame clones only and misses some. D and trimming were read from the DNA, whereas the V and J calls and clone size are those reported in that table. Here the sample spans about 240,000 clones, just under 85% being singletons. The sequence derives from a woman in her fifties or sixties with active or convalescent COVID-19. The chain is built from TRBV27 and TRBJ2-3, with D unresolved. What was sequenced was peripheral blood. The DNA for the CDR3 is TGTGCCAGCAGTCCCTACCCTAGGCGCTCTAGCACAGATACGCAGTATTTT. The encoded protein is CASSPYPRRSSTDTQYF.